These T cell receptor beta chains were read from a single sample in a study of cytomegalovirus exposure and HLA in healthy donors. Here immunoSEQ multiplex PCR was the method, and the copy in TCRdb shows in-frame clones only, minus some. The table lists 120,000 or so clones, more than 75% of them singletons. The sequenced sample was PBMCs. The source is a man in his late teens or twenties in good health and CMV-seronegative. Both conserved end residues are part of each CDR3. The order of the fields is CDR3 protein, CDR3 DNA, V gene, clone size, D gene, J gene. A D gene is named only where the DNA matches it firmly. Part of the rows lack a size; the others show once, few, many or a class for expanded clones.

cdr3_aa: CASSFGTGGRANYGYTF
cdr3_nt: TGTGCCAGCAGTTTCGGGACAGGGGGAAGGGCTAACTATGGCTACACCTTC
v_call: TRBV5-6
clone_size: NA
d_call: TRBD1
j_call: TRBJ1-2

cdr3_aa: CASRRGPLDNEQFF
cdr3_nt: TGTGCCAGCCGGAGAGGGCCCTTGGACAATGAGCAGTTCTTC
v_call: TRBV9
clone_size: NA
d_call: NA
j_call: TRBJ2-1

cdr3_aa: CASSLAGGHEQYF
cdr3_nt: TGTGCCAGCAGCTTGGCAGGGGGCCACGAGCAGTACTTC
v_call: TRBV5-4
clone_size: NA
d_call: TRBD1
j_call: TRBJ2-7

cdr3_aa: CSVEGREPNEKLFF
cdr3_nt: TGCAGCGTTGAAGGAAGAGAGCCTAATGAAAAACTGTTTTTT
v_call: TRBV29-1
clone_size: NA
d_call: NA
j_call: TRBJ1-4

cdr3_aa: CASIRDIGGDTQYF
cdr3_nt: TGCGCCAGCATTAGGGACATAGGAGGAGATACGCAGTATTTT
v_call: TRBV5-1
clone_size: NA
d_call: NA
j_call: TRBJ2-3

cdr3_aa: CASSPPGGGGDQPQHF
cdr3_nt: TGTGCCAGCTCACCACCGGGAGGAGGGGGGGATCAGCCCCAGCATTTT
v_call: TRBV18
clone_size: NA
d_call: NA
j_call: TRBJ1-5

cdr3_aa: CASSPGREGTPLHF
cdr3_nt: TGTGCCAGCTCACCAGGCAGGGAAGGTACACCCCTCCACTTT
v_call: TRBV18
clone_size: NA
d_call: NA
j_call: TRBJ1-6

cdr3_aa: CASRPGTNQETQYF
cdr3_nt: TGTGCCAGCAGGCCCGGGACTAACCAAGAGACCCAGTACTTC
v_call: TRBV2
clone_size: NA
d_call: TRBD2
j_call: TRBJ2-5

cdr3_aa: CASSQGAQETQYF
cdr3_nt: TGTGCCAGCTCACAGGGGGCTCAAGAGACCCAGTACTTC
v_call: TRBV18
clone_size: few
d_call: TRBD1
j_call: TRBJ2-5

cdr3_aa: CASSRAGQDSPLHF
cdr3_nt: TGTGCCAGCAGCAGGGCAGGGCAGGATTCACCCCTCCACTTT
v_call: TRBV7-9
clone_size: NA
d_call: NA
j_call: TRBJ1-6

cdr3_aa: CASSLSAGWSYGYTF
cdr3_nt: TGTGCCAGCAGTTTATCGGCAGGGTGGTCCTATGGCTACACCTTC
v_call: TRBV27
clone_size: NA
d_call: NA
j_call: TRBJ1-2